The 18 T cell receptor beta chains below were found in one sample sequenced in a study of graft-versus-host responses after intestinal transplantation. These TCRs are of unknown antigen specificity. Data came from immunoSEQ multiplex PCR; TCRdb stores just in-frame clones and leaves some out. The profile shows 60,000 to 90,000 clones, roughly 91% of them singletons. Sequencing used unstimulated CD8+ T cells sorted from spleen or lymph node cells, obtained before intestinal transplant. All receptors derive from a human donor who received an intestinal transplant.

The chain is built from TRBV15 and TRBJ2-1; 9 bases are shared with TRBD1. The CDR3 has 16 amino acids. Germline CDR1 reads LNHNV; CDR2 reads YYDKDF (reference sequence). J gave up 5 bases and V 4 bases, and 9 bases lay outside the gene matches. The DNA of the CDR3 is TGTGCCACCAGCACTTACAGGGGGCCGCCTGACAATGAGCAGTTCTTC. Its translation: CATSTYRGPPDNEQFF.

The chain carries TRBV5-5 and TRBJ2-7, with a possible D match to TRBD1 (6 bases). The CDR3 covers 16 residues. Trimming shortened V by 5 bases and J by 1 base, and 19 bases separated the two germline ends. Germline CDR1 is SGHKS and CDR2 is YYEKEE (reference sequence). CDR3 residues: CASRLTGWHWSYEQYF. DNA of the CDR3: TGTGCCAGCAGATTAACAGGGTGGCACTGGTCCTACGAGCAGTACTTC.

V usage is TRBV7-6 and J usage is TRBJ2-6, with a weak D call TRBD2 (5 bases). The germline V and J ends were trimmed by 3 bases and 0 bases, with 12 bases remaining between them. Germline loops: CDR1 SGHVS, CDR2 FNYEAQ. CDR3 length: 17 residues. The CDR3 sequence is CASSFGVYHSGANVLTF. The CDR3 DNA follows: TGTGCCAGCAGCTTCGGGGTCTACCACTCTGGGGCCAACGTCCTGACTTTC.

The chain has TRBV2 and TRBJ2-3; 9 nucleotides agree with TRBD2. CDR1 and CDR2 from the germline V gene are SNHLY and FYNNEI. CDR3 length: 18 residues. V was clipped by 3 bases and J by 0 bases; unmatched bases: 10. In DNA form, the CDR3 reads TGTGCCAGCAGTGATCAGGGCGGGGGGGCCCCTAGCACAGATACGCAGTATTTT. Amino acids: CASSDQGGGAPSTDTQYF.

The chain is built from TRBV13 and TRBJ2-7; D possibly corresponds to TRBD2 (6 bases). Trimming left V 6 bases short and J 4 bases short, with 10 bases between. CDR3 length equals 12 residues. Per germline, CDR1 PRHDT and CDR2 FYEKMQ (reference sequence). CDR3 nucleotides: TGTGCCAGCAGTCTGGGGGGTTACGAGCAGTACTTC. Translation: CASSLGGYEQYF.

This clone was observed a single time. This chain connects TRBV29-1 to TRBJ1-2; possibly TRBD1 for D (6 bases). The germline V gene encodes CDR1 SQVTM and CDR2 ANQGSEA. The CDR3 loop spans 13 amino acids. V was shortened by 6 bases and J by 4 bases, with 15 bases between the two germline ends. The DNA for the CDR3 is TGCAGCGTCCCTATCCCGGACAGCTATGGCTACACCTTC. This translates into CSVPIPDSYGYTF.

V is TRBV6-1 and J is TRBJ2-2; 8 nucleotides match TRBD1. The CDR3 is 13 amino acids. The germline gives CDR1 MNHNS, CDR2 SASEGT. V trimming: 10 bases; J trimming: 7 bases; junction bases outside the gene matches: 8. CDR3 loop: CAIGQGIVGELFF. CDR3 coding DNA: TGTGCCATCGGACAGGGAATTGTCGGGGAGCTGTTTTTT.

This chain uses TRBV2 with TRBJ2-1; a possible D gene is TRBD1 (6 bases). This CDR3 contains 13 residues. Germline V CDR1 and CDR2: SNHLY, FYNNEI. The V end was cut by 6 bases, the J end by 8 bases, with 14 bases between. CDR3 amino acids: CASRQDSRYEQFF. CDR3 in DNA: TGTGCCAGCAGACAGGACAGTCGGTATGAGCAGTTCTTC.

The V and J genes are TRBV5-1 and TRBJ1-1; no firm D call. Germline CDR1 is SGHRS and CDR2 is YFSETQ. The CDR3 extends over 13 amino acids. V lost 4 bases and J 4 bases, leaving 11 bases between the germline ends. This CDR3 reads CASSPPGGTEAFF. Written as DNA, the CDR3 is TGCGCCAGCAGCCCGCCCGGCGGCACTGAAGCTTTCTTT.

The chain combines TRBV7-2 with TRBJ2-3, with 7 bases fitting TRBD2. CDR3 length equals 15 residues. V lost 6 bases to trimming and J lost 7 bases; unmatched junction nucleotides: 13. Germline CDR1 reads SGHTA; CDR2 reads FQGNSA. The CDR3 DNA sequence: TGTGCCAGCAGGCTTACAGAGACTAGCCCCCATACGCAGTATTTT. It translates to CASRLTETSPHTQYF.

The rearrangement joins TRBV5-1 to TRBJ2-1; D is ambiguous. Germline lookup yields CDR1 SGHRS and CDR2 YFSETQ. The ends were cut back, 1 base at V and 0 bases at J, with 14 bases in the middle. This CDR3 has 17 residues. The CDR3 coding sequence is TGCGCCAGCAGCTTGATTTCGGAACCTAGCTCCTACAATGAGCAGTTCTTC. This gives the protein CASSLISEPSSYNEQFF.

The table lists this clone with a count of one. The chain combines TRBV6-1 with TRBJ1-1; D might be TRBD1 (6 bases). Germline CDR1 and CDR2: MNHNS and SASEGT. The germline V and J ends were trimmed by 3 bases and 10 bases, with 6 bases remaining between them. The CDR3 loop spans 10 amino acids. CDR3 in DNA: TGTGCCAGCAGTGAGGGGGCAGCTTTCTTT. This sequence encodes CASSEGAAFF.

The rearrangement joins TRBV9 to TRBJ2-5; 10 positions match TRBD1. V lost 4 bases and J lost 3; bases outside the gene matches: 6. Germline V gene sequence: CDR1 SGDLS, CDR2 YYNGEE. The CDR3 is 15 residues long. The CDR3 nucleotides are TGTGCCAGCAGCCCCGCCGGGACAGGGGAAGAGACCCAGTACTTC. Translating gives CASSPAGTGEETQYF. The complete variable domain, with remaining parts taken from reference TRBV9 and TRBJ2-5, reads DSGVTQTPKHLITATGQRVTLRCSPRSGDLSVYWYQQSLDQGLQFLIQYYNGEERAKGNILERFSAQQFPDLHSELNLSSLELGDSALYFCASSPAGTGEETQYFGPGTRLLVL.

The chain has TRBV13 and TRBJ2-5; TRBD1 matches 8 bases. Germline V gene data show CDR1 as PRHDT and CDR2 as FYEKMQ (reference sequence). The CDR3 length is 18 residues. With 0 bases clipped from V and 5 bases from J, the junction kept 14 bases outside the gene matches. The CDR3 DNA reads as TGTGCCAGCAGCTTAGGCTTTGGGGACAGGAACCGAGAGGAGACCCAGTACTTC. Translated, it gives CASSLGFGDRNREETQYF.

The CDR3 loop reads CASSQGVQAYEQYF. DNA of the CDR3: TGCGCCAGCAGCCAAGGGGTACAGGCCTACGAGCAGTACTTC. V and J are TRBV4-1 and TRBJ2-5; a possible D gene is TRBD1 (5 bases). The DNA end is more similar to TRBJ2-7, so the J call may be wrong. The length of the CDR3 is 14 residues. From germline, CDR1 is MGHRA and CDR2 YSYEKL.

This chain links TRBV9 with TRBJ2-1; D gene uncertain. The ends were cut back, 4 bases at V and 2 bases at J, with 13 bases in the middle. The CDR3 extends over 15 amino acids. Germline assignment: CDR1 SGDLS and CDR2 YYNGEE. The chain's CDR3 is CASSPPRPPYNEQFF. Written as DNA, the CDR3 is TGTGCCAGCAGCCCCCCCAGGCCTCCCTACAATGAGCAGTTCTTC.

In nucleotides, the CDR3 is TGTGCCATCAGTGAGCGACCCGGACTAGCCAAAAACATTCAGTACTTC. Protein product: CAISERPGLAKNIQYF. This sequence joins TRBV10-3 and TRBJ2-4, with a tentative D call TRBD2 (5 bases). Between the trimmed V and J ends, which lost 2 bases and 0 bases, there was a span of 11 bases. In germline, CDR1 is ENHRY, CDR2 SYGVKD. The CDR3 is made up of 16 amino acids.

V usage is TRBV7-6 and J usage is TRBJ2-2; perhaps TRBD1 as D (5 bases). V lost 0 bases to trimming and J lost 6 bases, with 5 bases between them. CDR3 size: 13 residues. Germline-derived CDR1 and CDR2 are SGHVS and FNYEAQ. CDR3 sequence (DNA): TGTGCCAGCAGCTTAGCAGGGGCCGGGGAGCTGTTTTTT. Translated, it gives CASSLAGAGELFF.